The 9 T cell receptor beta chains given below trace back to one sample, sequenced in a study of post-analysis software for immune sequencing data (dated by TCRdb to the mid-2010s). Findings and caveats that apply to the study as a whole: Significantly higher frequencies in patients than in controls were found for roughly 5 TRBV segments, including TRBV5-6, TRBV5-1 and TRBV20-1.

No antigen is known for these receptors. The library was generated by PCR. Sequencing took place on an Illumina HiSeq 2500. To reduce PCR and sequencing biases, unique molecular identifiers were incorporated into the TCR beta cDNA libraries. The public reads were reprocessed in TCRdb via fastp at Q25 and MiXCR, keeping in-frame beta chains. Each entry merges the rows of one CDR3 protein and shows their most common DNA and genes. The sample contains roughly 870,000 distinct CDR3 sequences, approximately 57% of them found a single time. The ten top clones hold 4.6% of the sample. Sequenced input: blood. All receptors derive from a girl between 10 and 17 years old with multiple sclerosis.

This CDR3 reads CASSRPGQGDQPQHF. The CDR3 region has the DNA TGTGCCAGCAGTCGACCGGGACAGGGCGACCAGCCCCAGCATTTT. The chain uses TRBV12-3 or TRBV12-4 and TRBJ1-5, with 9 bases aligning to TRBD1. The junction had 9 bases not matched to a gene; V was cut back by 5 bases and J by 7 bases. This CDR3 has 15 residues.

CDR3: CASSSTGSTINNEQFF. The CDR3 DNA follows: TGTGCCAGCAGTTCCACAGGGAGCACCATAAACAATGAGCAGTTCTTC. The gene calls are TRBV7-9 and TRBJ2-1, with a possible D match to TRBD1 (6 bases). Trimming removed 6 bases from V and 5 bases from J, with 20 bases in between. Germline V gene lookup returns CDR1 SEHNR and CDR2 FQNEAQ (reference sequence). The CDR3 sequence is 16 residues long. Supplemented by reference TRBV7-9 and TRBJ2-1, the full variable domain reads DTGVSQNPRHKITKRGQNVTFRCDPISEHNRLYWYRQTLGQGPEFLTYFQNEAQLEKSRLLSDRFSAERPKGSFSTLEIQRTEQGDSAMYLCASSSTGSTINNEQFFGPGTRLTVL.

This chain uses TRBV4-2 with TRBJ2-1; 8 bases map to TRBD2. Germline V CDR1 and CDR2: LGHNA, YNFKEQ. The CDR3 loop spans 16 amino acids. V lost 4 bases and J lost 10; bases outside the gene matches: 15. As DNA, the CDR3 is TGTGCCAGCAGCCGTTACGAGGGACTAGGCGATGACGAGCAGTTCTTC. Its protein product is CASSRYEGLGDDEQFF.

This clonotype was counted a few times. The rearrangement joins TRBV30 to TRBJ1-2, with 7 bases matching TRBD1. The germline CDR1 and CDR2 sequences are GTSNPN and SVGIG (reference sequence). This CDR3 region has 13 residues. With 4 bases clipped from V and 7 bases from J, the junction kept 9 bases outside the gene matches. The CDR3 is CAWIPRQGGGYTF. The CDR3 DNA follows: TGTGCCTGGATCCCCCGACAGGGAGGTGGCTACACCTTC.

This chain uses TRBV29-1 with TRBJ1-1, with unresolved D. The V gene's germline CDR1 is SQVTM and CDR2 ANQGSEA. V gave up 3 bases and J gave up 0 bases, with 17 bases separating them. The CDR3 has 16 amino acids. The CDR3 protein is CSVDPRRTGMNTEAFF. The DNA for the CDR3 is TGCAGCGTTGACCCTAGGAGGACTGGGATGAACACTGAAGCTTTCTTT. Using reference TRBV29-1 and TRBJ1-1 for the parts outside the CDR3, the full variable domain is SAVISQKPSRDICQRGTSLTIQCQVDSQVTMMFWYRQQPGQSLTLIATANQGSEATYESGFVIDKFPISRPNLTFSTLTVSNMSPEDSSIYLCSVDPRRTGMNTEAFFGQGTRLTVV.

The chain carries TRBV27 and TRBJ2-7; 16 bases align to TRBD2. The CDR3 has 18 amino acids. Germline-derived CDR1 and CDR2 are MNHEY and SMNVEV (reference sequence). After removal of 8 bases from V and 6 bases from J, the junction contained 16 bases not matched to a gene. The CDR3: CASGSYSGLAGGHSEQYF. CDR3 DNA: TGTGCCAGCGGATCGTACTCGGGACTAGCGGGAGGGCACAGCGAGCAGTACTTC.

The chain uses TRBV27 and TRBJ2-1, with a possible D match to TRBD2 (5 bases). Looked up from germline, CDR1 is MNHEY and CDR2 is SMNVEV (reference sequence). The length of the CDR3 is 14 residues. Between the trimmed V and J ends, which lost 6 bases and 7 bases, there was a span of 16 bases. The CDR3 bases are TGTGCCAGCAGCCGAGGGTCGGGGAGTAATGAGCAGTTCTTC. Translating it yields CASSRGSGSNEQFF.

As DNA, the CDR3 is TGCAGTGCTGGGGACGCGGGGCGTACCTACGAGCAGTACTTC. Translated, it gives CSAGDAGRTYEQYF. The rearrangement uses TRBV20-1 and TRBJ2-7, with D perhaps matching TRBD2 (6 bases). The CDR3 has 14 amino acids. Trimming cost V 5 bases and J 2 bases, with 16 bases left between them. Germline CDR1 is DFQATT and CDR2 is SNEGSKA (reference sequence).

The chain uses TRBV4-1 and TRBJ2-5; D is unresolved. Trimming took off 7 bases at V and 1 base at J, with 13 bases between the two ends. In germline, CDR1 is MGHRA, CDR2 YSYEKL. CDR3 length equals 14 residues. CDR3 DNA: TGCGCCAGCAAAGCCGAAGCCTTCCAAGAGACCCAGTACTTC. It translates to CASKAEAFQETQYF.